Sequencing of this T cell receptor beta chain was carried out in a study of response to subunit inactivated influenza vaccine. Whole-study results and caveats: Every seasonal influenza vaccination brings in few new T cells, the authors suggested.

This CDR3 has 16 amino acids. V was clipped by 3 bases and J by 4 bases; unmatched bases: 1. Germline V gene data show CDR1 as LGHNA and CDR2 as YNFKEQ. A few counts support this clonotype. The antigen is unknown. TCRdb reprocessed the RT-PCR reads via MiXCR and lists one record per CDR3 protein. Among under 950,000 distinct CDR3 sequences, 20% to 25% were seen once, and the ten largest hold 10%. Sequenced material: PBMCs from blood, taken roughly 5 days after vaccination. This TCR was sampled from a man in his fifties who received an inactivated influenza vaccine. This chain joins TRBV4-2 and TRBJ2-2, with 14 bases that match TRBD2. In nucleotides, the CDR3 is TGTGCCAGCAGCCAGACTAGCGGGGGGGTCACCGGGGAGCTGTTTTTT. Translation: CASSQTSGGVTGELFF.